The 8 T cell receptor beta chains given below trace back to one sample, sequenced in a study of vaccination and CD4 T cells after COVID-19. Sequencing of the DNA from cultured CD4+ T cells was carried out with the Oncomine TCR Beta short-read assay. In TCRdb, the PCR reads were re-called with MiXCR into one record per CDR3 protein. Of around 21,000 distinct CDR3 sequences listed, approximately 50% are singletons. As for treatment: roughly ten-day PBMC culture with coronavirus spike peptide pools or control peptides (ViraFEST assay). These receptors have no known antigen. Sample: CD4+ T cells from blood, cultured in vitro. These receptors all stem from a human donor who had recovered from COVID-19.

The chain is built from TRBV25-1 and TRBJ1-6, with 8 bases fitting TRBD1. The V gene end was trimmed by 1 base and the J gene end by 7 bases; junction bases not matched to a gene: 3. Germline lookup yields CDR1 MGHDK and CDR2 SYGVNS. This CDR3 has 15 amino acids. Here the CDR3 DNA reads TGTGCCAGCAGTGAATCGCGGACAGGGAATTCACCCCTCCACTTT. It encodes CASSESRTGNSPLHF.

This rearrangement joins TRBV10-1 to TRBJ2-1; a possible D gene is TRBD2 (5 bases). From germline, CDR1 is WNHNN and CDR2 SYGVQD (reference sequence). CDR3 size: 16 residues. Between the trimmed V and J ends, which lost 6 bases and 0 bases, there was a span of 15 bases. The CDR3 nucleotides are TGCGCCAGCAGCGCTTTGCGGGCGAGCTCCTACAATGAGCAGTTCTTC. Translation gives CASSALRASSYNEQFF.

The chain employs TRBV2 and TRBJ2-7; D is unclear. CDR3 length: 12 residues. V was clipped by 6 bases and J by 0 bases, with 6 bases between them. Germline V CDR1 and CDR2: SNHLY, FYNNEI. CDR3 sequence reads: CASRPGSYEQYF. For the CDR3, the DNA is TGTGCCAGCAGGCCGGGCTCCTACGAGCAGTACTTC.

V is TRBV20-1 and J is TRBJ2-4, with a tentative D call TRBD2 (5 bases). The V end was cut by 6 bases, the J end by 0 bases, with 21 bases between. CDR3 size: 17 residues. From germline, CDR1 is DFQATT and CDR2 SNEGSKA (reference sequence). As DNA, the CDR3 is TGCAGTGCCGACACCCACTCGAGCGGTGGAGCCAAAAACATTCAGTACTTC. Protein sequence: CSADTHSSGGAKNIQYF.

This chain connects TRBV6-1 to TRBJ2-3; TRBD1 aligns across 7 bases. With V trimmed by 3 bases and J by 3 bases, 0 bases remained unmatched. Germline V gene sequence: CDR1 MNHNS, CDR2 SASEGT. The CDR3 covers 13 residues. In DNA, the CDR3 is TGTGCCAGCAGTGACAGGGGGACAGATACGCAGTATTTT. Its translation: CASSDRGTDTQYF.

This chain connects TRBV18 to TRBJ1-2; possible D gene TRBD1, 5 bases. This CDR3 contains 13 residues. The V gene's germline CDR1 is KGHSH and CDR2 LQKENI. The V and J ends lost 5 bases and 2 bases respectively, with 9 bases between them. CDR3: CASSKGANYGYTF. The CDR3 DNA reads as TGTGCCAGCTCAAAAGGGGCGAACTATGGCTACACCTTC.

This clonotype has a single count. The chain employs TRBV4-2 and TRBJ2-1; TRBD2 matches 11 bases. Germline CDR1 reads LGHNA; CDR2 reads YNFKEQ. The ends lost 5 bases at V and 3 bases at J; junction bases unmatched: 6. The CDR3 has 16 residues. This chain's CDR3 is CASSSLTSGVYNEQFF. The CDR3 bases are TGTGCCAGCAGCTCGTTGACTAGCGGGGTCTACAATGAGCAGTTCTTC.

The rearrangement uses TRBV12-3 or TRBV12-4 and TRBJ1-5; possibly TRBD1 for D (5 bases). The ends were cut back, 3 bases at V and 9 bases at J, with 9 bases in the middle. This CDR3 contains 12 residues. In DNA form, the CDR3 reads TGTGCCAGCAGTTTGGGGGAACTGCCCCAGCATTTT. Translation gives CASSLGELPQHF.